The T cell receptor beta chain under discussion was sequenced for a study of shared clonotypes between healthy human individuals. There are 17 residues in the CDR3. V lost 0 bases and J lost 2, with 19 bases in between. Germline V gene sequence: CDR1 GTSNPN, CDR2 SVGIG (reference sequence). Some clones are missing from TCRdb's copy, which holds only in-frame ones; the method was immunoSEQ multiplex PCR. This table has about 580,000 clones, about 98% appearing once. Terminally differentiated effector memory CD45RA+ cells were left out of the naive CD8 fraction, which was CD45RO-negative and positively selected for CCR7. As concerns this clone: What it recognizes is unknown.

General observations from the study: Incompleteness in sorted-subset sequencing, despite large depth, was shown by rarefaction. Across a handful of donors, naive CD4 shared around 5.4%, naive CD8 over 3%, memory CD4 roughly 2.5%, memory CD8 about 0.4%. Having only a few donors restricted how much genetic and exposure-history diversity was captured. Naive subsets tended to show greater estimated richness than memory subsets.

Sequences were obtained from naive CD8+ T cells sorted from blood. This rearrangement joins TRBV30 to TRBJ1-1, with D perhaps TRBD1 (6 bases). The TCR sequence derives from a man aged 25-40 years in good health. CDR3 sequence reads: CAWSVPFGGHQNTEAFF. DNA of the CDR3: TGTGCCTGGAGTGTGCCTTTTGGGGGACATCAAAACACTGAAGCTTTCTTT.